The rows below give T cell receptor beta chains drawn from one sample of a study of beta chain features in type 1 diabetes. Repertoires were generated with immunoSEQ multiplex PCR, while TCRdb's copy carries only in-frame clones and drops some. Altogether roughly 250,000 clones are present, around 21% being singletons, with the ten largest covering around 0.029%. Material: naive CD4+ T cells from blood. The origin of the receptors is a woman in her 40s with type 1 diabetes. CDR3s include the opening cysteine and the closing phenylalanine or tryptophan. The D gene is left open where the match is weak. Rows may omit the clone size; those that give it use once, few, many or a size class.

CDR3 DNA: TGCGCCAGCAGCCTAGAACGGGACAGGGTCGTCGAGCAGTACTTC
CDR3 protein: CASSLERDRVVEQYF
D gene: TRBD1
V gene: TRBV5-1
J gene: TRBJ2-7
clone size: -

CDR3 DNA: TGTGCCAGCAGCTTACAGGGGCAGGGCTACACCTTC
CDR3 protein: CASSLQGQGYTF
D gene: -
V gene: TRBV7-9
J gene: TRBJ1-2
clone size: few

CDR3 DNA: TGCAGCGCCTGGGACAATTCCTACGAGCAGTACTTC
CDR3 protein: CSAWDNSYEQYF
D gene: -
V gene: TRBV29-1
J gene: TRBJ2-7
clone size: few

CDR3 DNA: TGTGCCAGCAGAGGACAGTCCCTCACCTACAATGAGCAGTTCTTC
CDR3 protein: CASRGQSLTYNEQFF
D gene: -
V gene: TRBV11-1
J gene: TRBJ2-1
clone size: few

CDR3 DNA: TGCAGCGTTCGCTCCGGGACAGGGAGCTCACCCCTCCACTTT
CDR3 protein: CSVRSGTGSSPLHF
D gene: TRBD1
V gene: TRBV29-1
J gene: TRBJ1-6
clone size: -

CDR3 DNA: TGTGCCAGTAGAACTCCCAGCGGGGGAGATACGCAGTATTTT
CDR3 protein: CASRTPSGGDTQYF
D gene: TRBD2
V gene: TRBV19
J gene: TRBJ2-3
clone size: -

CDR3 DNA: TGTGCCAGCAGCGTAGGAAGGGGGAGGGCCTCGGATACGCAGTATTTT
CDR3 protein: CASSVGRGRASDTQYF
D gene: -
V gene: TRBV9
J gene: TRBJ2-3
clone size: -

CDR3 DNA: TGTGCCAGTAGTAGCCTCTTGGGCAGCTCCTATAATTCACCCCTCCACTTT
CDR3 protein: CASSSLLGSSYNSPLHF
D gene: -
V gene: TRBV19
J gene: TRBJ1-6
clone size: -

CDR3 DNA: TGTGCCAGCAGCTGGGCGGGAGGGCCGGATGAGCAGTTCTTC
CDR3 protein: CASSWAGGPDEQFF
D gene: TRBD2
V gene: TRBV7-3
J gene: TRBJ2-1
clone size: few

CDR3 DNA: TGTGCCAGCTCACCACCGTCAGGAAGGAACACTGAAGCTTTCTTT
CDR3 protein: CASSPPSGRNTEAFF
D gene: -
V gene: TRBV18
J gene: TRBJ1-1
clone size: -

CDR3 DNA: TGTGCCAGCAGCCCGGACAGGGAGTTATATGGCTACACCTTC
CDR3 protein: CASSPDRELYGYTF
D gene: TRBD1
V gene: TRBV7-2
J gene: TRBJ1-2
clone size: -

CDR3 DNA: TGTGCCAGCAAGACTAGCGGGGGTTACGAGCAGTACTTC
CDR3 protein: CASKTSGGYEQYF
D gene: TRBD2
V gene: TRBV28
J gene: TRBJ2-7
clone size: -

CDR3 DNA: TGTGCCAGCAGGTCTCGGGGACAGGACTACAATGAGCAGTTCTTC
CDR3 protein: CASRSRGQDYNEQFF
D gene: TRBD1
V gene: TRBV28
J gene: TRBJ2-1
clone size: few

CDR3 DNA: TGCAGCGTTACGGACAGGGGGAGCACAGATACGCAGTATTTT
CDR3 protein: CSVTDRGSTDTQYF
D gene: TRBD1
V gene: TRBV29-1
J gene: TRBJ2-3
clone size: -

CDR3 DNA: TGTGCCAGCAGTTACGCACTAGCGCAGTTCACAGATACGCAGTATTTT
CDR3 protein: CASSYALAQFTDTQYF
D gene: TRBD2
V gene: TRBV6-6
J gene: TRBJ2-3
clone size: few

CDR3 DNA: TGTGCCAGCAGCTTCCCGGGGTCCTCACCCCTCCACTTT
CDR3 protein: CASSFPGSSPLHF
D gene: -
V gene: TRBV7-2
J gene: TRBJ1-6
clone size: -

CDR3 DNA: TGTGCCAGCAGTGACAGGCAGGATGGCTACACCTTC
CDR3 protein: CASSDRQDGYTF
D gene: -
V gene: TRBV2
J gene: TRBJ1-2
clone size: few

CDR3 DNA: TGTGCCATCAGTGGGGACAGGGGGTCCCACTACGAGCAGTACTTC
CDR3 protein: CAISGDRGSHYEQYF
D gene: TRBD1
V gene: TRBV10-3
J gene: TRBJ2-7
clone size: -

CDR3 DNA: TGTGCCTGGTCGGAGGCTTTGGGCACTGAAGCTTTCTTT
CDR3 protein: CAWSEALGTEAFF
D gene: -
V gene: TRBV30
J gene: TRBJ1-1
clone size: -

CDR3 DNA: TGCAGCGTTCTTGGACAGGGTGATGTTGAGCAGTTCTTC
CDR3 protein: CSVLGQGDVEQFF
D gene: TRBD1
V gene: TRBV29-1
J gene: TRBJ2-1
clone size: few

CDR3 DNA: TGTGCCAGTAAAGACACAGGGGTAAACTATGGCTACACCTTC
CDR3 protein: CASKDTGVNYGYTF
D gene: TRBD1
V gene: TRBV19
J gene: TRBJ1-2
clone size: -

CDR3 DNA: TGTGCCAGCAGCGAAACGGGACAGGGTGAGGCTTTCTTT
CDR3 protein: CASSETGQGEAFF
D gene: TRBD1
V gene: TRBV7-3
J gene: TRBJ1-1
clone size: few

CDR3 DNA: TGTGCCAGCAGCTCACGCGGCGGGAGGGGGAATGAGCAGTTCTTC
CDR3 protein: CASSSRGGRGNEQFF
D gene: TRBD2
V gene: TRBV11-2
J gene: TRBJ2-1
clone size: few

CDR3 DNA: TGTGCCTGGAGTGGCGGGGCTCGGGAGACCCAGTACTTC
CDR3 protein: CAWSGGARETQYF
D gene: -
V gene: TRBV30
J gene: TRBJ2-5
clone size: -

CDR3 DNA: TGTGCCAGCAGTTACGAGGGTCAGGGGGGCTACGAGCAGTACTTC
CDR3 protein: CASSYEGQGGYEQYF
D gene: -
V gene: TRBV6-6
J gene: TRBJ2-7
clone size: -

CDR3 DNA: TGTGCCAGCAGTTTACAGGGGGAACAGCCCCAGCATTTT
CDR3 protein: CASSLQGEQPQHF
D gene: TRBD1
V gene: TRBV2
J gene: TRBJ1-5
clone size: -

CDR3 DNA: TGTGCCAGCAGGACAGGGACCTACGAGCAGTACTTC
CDR3 protein: CASRTGTYEQYF
D gene: TRBD1
V gene: TRBV6-6
J gene: TRBJ2-7
clone size: few

CDR3 DNA: TGTGCCTGGTCCCCAGGGGACAGGGGCAATCAGCCCCAGCATTTT
CDR3 protein: CAWSPGDRGNQPQHF
D gene: TRBD1
V gene: TRBV30
J gene: TRBJ1-5
clone size: few

CDR3 DNA: TGTGCCAGCAGCCTTCGACAGGGCGGTGCACGAAAACTGTTTTTT
CDR3 protein: CASSLRQGGARKLFF
D gene: TRBD1
V gene: TRBV28
J gene: TRBJ1-4
clone size: -

CDR3 DNA: TGCGCCAGCAGCTTGGGCGTCGGGACATACGCGAAGAGCTCCTACAATGAGCAGTTCTTC
CDR3 protein: CASSLGVGTYAKSSYNEQFF
D gene: -
V gene: TRBV5-1
J gene: TRBJ2-1
clone size: few

CDR3 DNA: TGTGCCAGCAGCGTCGGGGGGAATCAATACAATGAGCAGTTCTTC
CDR3 protein: CASSVGGNQYNEQFF
D gene: TRBD2
V gene: TRBV9
J gene: TRBJ2-1
clone size: few

CDR3 DNA: TGTGCCAGCAGGACCGGGGGGGGAGTGACTGAAGCTTTCTTT
CDR3 protein: CASRTGGGVTEAFF
D gene: -
V gene: TRBV28
J gene: TRBJ1-1
clone size: -

CDR3 DNA: TGTGCCAGCAGCTTGACAGGGGCAGACACTGAAGCTTTCTTT
CDR3 protein: CASSLTGADTEAFF
D gene: TRBD1
V gene: TRBV5-4
J gene: TRBJ1-1
clone size: few

CDR3 DNA: TGTGCCTGGAGTTACCGGGACACTGGAAACACCATATATTTT
CDR3 protein: CAWSYRDTGNTIYF
D gene: -
V gene: TRBV30
J gene: TRBJ1-3
clone size: -

CDR3 DNA: TGTGCCAGTACCCCGTGGGCAGGCCCCGAAGAGACCCAGTACTTC
CDR3 protein: CASTPWAGPEETQYF
D gene: -
V gene: TRBV19
J gene: TRBJ2-5
clone size: -

CDR3 DNA: TGCGCCAGCAGCACGGACAGGGACGATCGGGGCTACACCTTC
CDR3 protein: CASSTDRDDRGYTF
D gene: TRBD1
V gene: TRBV4-1
J gene: TRBJ1-2
clone size: few

CDR3 DNA: TGCAGCGTTGGGGGACAGGGGACCGAAAAACTGTTTTTT
CDR3 protein: CSVGGQGTEKLFF
D gene: TRBD1
V gene: TRBV29-1
J gene: TRBJ1-4
clone size: few

CDR3 DNA: TGCGCCAGCAGTCACAAGAACAGGGGGCTCTCACCCCTCCACTTT
CDR3 protein: CASSHKNRGLSPLHF
D gene: TRBD1
V gene: TRBV23-1
J gene: TRBJ1-6
clone size: few

CDR3 DNA: TGTGCCAGCAGTGTCTTAAAGCGAGAGCAGTACTTC
CDR3 protein: CASSVLKREQYF
D gene: -
V gene: TRBV28
J gene: TRBJ2-7
clone size: few

CDR3 DNA: TGTGCCAGCAGCGCGGACACCTCGCAAGAGACCCAGTACTTC
CDR3 protein: CASSADTSQETQYF
D gene: -
V gene: TRBV7-9
J gene: TRBJ2-5
clone size: -

CDR3 DNA: TGTGCCAGCAGCTTAGCGCTAGGGGTAGATACGCAGTATTTT
CDR3 protein: CASSLALGVDTQYF
D gene: -
V gene: TRBV7-2
J gene: TRBJ2-3
clone size: -

CDR3 DNA: TGTGCCAGCACCCCTCTCGGACAGGGGAACACCGGGGAGCTGTTTTTT
CDR3 protein: CASTPLGQGNTGELFF
D gene: TRBD1
V gene: TRBV11-1
J gene: TRBJ2-2
clone size: -

CDR3 DNA: TGTGCCAGCAGCCAAGATCTTCGGGGTATGTTGTTTTTT
CDR3 protein: CASSQDLRGMLFF
D gene: -
V gene: TRBV4-2
J gene: TRBJ1-4
clone size: -

CDR3 DNA: TGCGCCAGCAGCACACCCCTAGGGACTAGCGGAACGGAATCTGGTGAGCAGTTCTTC
CDR3 protein: CASSTPLGTSGTESGEQFF
D gene: TRBD2
V gene: TRBV5-1
J gene: TRBJ2-1
clone size: -

CDR3 DNA: TGTGCCAGCAAAGCGGGACAGGCTAACACCGGGGAGCTGTTTTTT
CDR3 protein: CASKAGQANTGELFF
D gene: -
V gene: TRBV25-1
J gene: TRBJ2-2
clone size: -

CDR3 DNA: TGTGCCAGCAGCTCGCCCCTCAGACAGGGCGGTACGCAGTATTTT
CDR3 protein: CASSSPLRQGGTQYF
D gene: TRBD1
V gene: TRBV5-6
J gene: TRBJ2-3
clone size: -

CDR3 DNA: TGCGCCAGCAGCCAAGATCAGGGTACCGAGACCCAGTACTTC
CDR3 protein: CASSQDQGTETQYF
D gene: -
V gene: TRBV4-1
J gene: TRBJ2-5
clone size: few

CDR3 DNA: TGCGCCAGCAGCCAACTTGTAGAGCACAATGAGCAGTTCTTC
CDR3 protein: CASSQLVEHNEQFF
D gene: -
V gene: TRBV5-1
J gene: TRBJ2-1
clone size: -

CDR3 DNA: TGTGCCAGCAGCACAAATTACGAGCAGTACTTC
CDR3 protein: CASSTNYEQYF
D gene: -
V gene: TRBV28
J gene: TRBJ2-7
clone size: -

CDR3 DNA: TGTGCCAGCAGCCCGAGGACTAGCGGCACAGATACGCAGTATTTT
CDR3 protein: CASSPRTSGTDTQYF
D gene: TRBD2
V gene: TRBV7-3
J gene: TRBJ2-3
clone size: -

CDR3 DNA: TGTGCCAGCAGCCCTTGGACAGGGGGCGTGGGAACTGAAGCTTTCTTT
CDR3 protein: CASSPWTGGVGTEAFF
D gene: TRBD1
V gene: TRBV4-2
J gene: TRBJ1-1
clone size: -

CDR3 DNA: TGTGCCAGCAGCCCCCGCCGAGACAATGAGCAGTTCTTC
CDR3 protein: CASSPRRDNEQFF
D gene: -
V gene: TRBV7-9
J gene: TRBJ2-1
clone size: -

CDR3 DNA: TGTGCCAGCAGCAAAAATGGGGACAGTAGAGGCTACGAGCAGTACTTC
CDR3 protein: CASSKNGDSRGYEQYF
D gene: TRBD1
V gene: TRBV7-3
J gene: TRBJ2-7
clone size: few

CDR3 DNA: TGTGCCAGTAGTATACCCCCTGGGACAGGGGATTACTATGGCTACACCTTC
CDR3 protein: CASSIPPGTGDYYGYTF
D gene: TRBD1
V gene: TRBV19
J gene: TRBJ1-2
clone size: -

CDR3 DNA: TGTGCCTGGAGTTCAGGGATGTCGACAGATACGCAGTATTTT
CDR3 protein: CAWSSGMSTDTQYF
D gene: -
V gene: TRBV30
J gene: TRBJ2-3
clone size: -

CDR3 DNA: TGTGCCATCACTGGGACAGGGGCCTCTAACTATGGCTACACCTTC
CDR3 protein: CAITGTGASNYGYTF
D gene: TRBD1
V gene: TRBV10-3
J gene: TRBJ1-2
clone size: -